The sample holds a few counts of the clone carrying this T cell receptor beta chain. The antigen remains unidentified. This sample was included in a study of breast tumors, draining lymph nodes, adjacent tissues. General study findings and limits: Tumor TCR diversity was below lymph nodes but above nontumor tissue. The lymph node origin of tumor T cells was framed as consistent with a hypothesis, not demonstrated. Most tumor T cells seemingly derive from lymph node, then expand in tumor. Luminal-like breast cancer showed significantly higher tumor–nontumor repertoire similarity than basal-like.

The germline V and J ends were trimmed by 7 bases and 7 bases, with 8 bases remaining between them. The V gene's germline CDR1 is SGHNT and CDR2 YENEEA. The CDR3 is 11 residues long. TCRdb recomputed calls from the multiplex PCR reads with MiXCR, one row per CDR3 protein. The data contain approximately 22,000 distinct CDR3 sequences, more than 25% of them seen just once; the ten biggest clones take up 11%. Sequencing was performed on breast tumor tissue. The source of this sequence is a female donor with breast cancer. Some clones in this sample may be carry-over from other donors' samples. The rearrangement joins TRBV11-3 to TRBJ1-5; unclear D gene. The chain's CDR3 is CASTLGQPQHF. The CDR3 coding sequence is TGTGCCAGCACCTTGGGGCAGCCCCAGCATTTT.